This T cell receptor beta chain was retrieved from a study of T-cell reconstitution after alpha-beta-depleted transplantation in children. Trimming removed 4 bases at V and 1 base at J, with 8 bases between. Germline assignment: CDR1 LGHNA and CDR2 YSLEER. This CDR3 contains 15 residues. Study conclusions and caveats: T-cell counts and diversity were attributed mostly to newly produced T cells one year after transplant.

Unique molecular identifiers were incorporated into the prepared TCRbeta library. MiXCR, applied by TCRdb to the PCR reads, yields one record per CDR3 protein. This table holds 400,000 to 550,000 distinct CDR3 sequences, more than 9% found once. The table lists this clonotype with many counts. Its antigen is currently unknown. Sequencing used PBMCs, obtained before TCRalphabeta/CD19-depleted stem cell transplant. This clonotype was sampled from a child aged 2-9 years with inherited bone marrow failure, due to receive a stem cell transplant. The chain uses TRBV4-3 and TRBJ2-6; a possible D gene is TRBD1 (6 bases). DNA for the CDR3: TGCGCCAGCAGCCCTACAGGGTCTGGGGCCAACGTCCTGACTTTC. Amino acid sequence: CASSPTGSGANVLTF.